What follows are 25 T cell receptor beta chains derived from one specimen sequenced in a study of blood T cell repertoires in COVID-19 (dated by TCRdb to about 2020). Library prep was done by the immunoSEQ multiplex PCR assay. The immuneACCESS repertoire file appears here via TCRdb, limited to in-frame rearrangements. These files lack a portion of the clones; in checked studies, under half of the deficit traces to unresolved V genes, and the cause of the others is not known. Within this sample are around 250,000 clones, with around 83% of them counted one time only. Around 6% of the sample belongs to the ten largest clones. Sequencing used peripheral blood. These receptors came from a man older than 75 with acute or convalescent COVID-19.

The chain links TRBV6-5 to TRBJ1-2; TRBD1 agrees at 7 bases. V trimming: 4 bases; J trimming: 4 bases; junction bases outside the gene matches: 3. In germline, CDR1 is MNHEY, CDR2 SVGAGI. This CDR3 is 13 amino acids long. This CDR3 reads CASSWDSSYGYTF. The CDR3, as DNA: TGTGCCAGCAGTTGGGACAGCTCCTATGGCTACACCTTC.

This clone was picked up one time. The chain carries TRBV4-2 and TRBJ1-2; D not certain. The V gene's germline CDR1 is LGHNA and CDR2 YNFKEQ. Trimming took off 1 base at V and 3 bases at J, with 12 bases between the two ends. This CDR3 has 15 amino acids. CDR3 bases: TGTGCCAGCAGCCAAGCTGGAGGGCAGGACTATGGCTACACCTTC. Translation: CASSQAGGQDYGYTF.

V is TRBV5-4 and J is TRBJ2-7, with 9 bases that match TRBD1. V dropped 4 bases and J dropped 4; count of bases not matched to a gene: 9. CDR1 is SGHNT and CDR2 is YYREEE in the germline V gene (reference sequence). The CDR3 length is 15 residues. The CDR3 nucleotides are TGTGCCAGCAGCCCACCGACAGGGGGGAGGTACGAGCAGTACTTC. This gives the protein CASSPPTGGRYEQYF.

The chain carries TRBV5-4 and TRBJ2-1, with a possible D match to TRBD2 (6 bases). Germline CDR1 SGHNT, CDR2 YYREEE (reference sequence). V was trimmed by 4 bases and J by 6 bases, leaving 17 bases between them. The CDR3 loop spans 15 amino acids. The CDR3 DNA sequence: TGTGCCAGCAGCCAGGCGGGACTGGGGAGCAATGAGCAGTTCTTC. Protein product: CASSQAGLGSNEQFF.

J is TRBJ1-2 and V is TRBV6-5; 7 bases fit TRBD1. This CDR3 spans 14 amino acids. Looked up from germline, CDR1 is MNHEY and CDR2 is SVGAGI. V lost 0 bases, J lost 8 bases, and 6 bases stayed unmatched. The CDR3 spells CASSYSGRGQGYTF. In DNA, the CDR3 is TGTGCCAGCAGTTACTCGGGAAGGGGGCAGGGCTACACCTTC.

The V gene is TRBV3-1 (or the pseudogene TRBV3-2), the J gene TRBJ2-1; the D gene is possibly TRBD1 (6 bases). The V gene lost 0 bases and the J gene lost 10 bases, with 19 bases spanning the gap. This CDR3 is built from 16 residues. Germline loops: CDR1 LGHDT, CDR2 YNNKEL (reference sequence). The chain's CDR3 is CASSQESATGGWEQFF. The CDR3 region has the DNA TGTGCCAGCAGCCAAGAGTCGGCGACAGGCGGTTGGGAGCAGTTCTTC.

This rearrangement joins TRBV13 to TRBJ2-3, with D perhaps matching TRBD2 (5 bases). The V gene lost 6 bases and the J gene lost 1 base, with 17 bases spanning the gap. CDR1 and CDR2 (germline): PRHDT, FYEKMQ (reference sequence). This CDR3 has 16 residues. CDR3 sequence reads: CASSKPGSGGTDTQYF. The DNA of the CDR3 is TGTGCCAGCAGTAAACCGGGGTCTGGGGGCACAGATACGCAGTATTTT.

The V call is TRBV28, the J call TRBJ2-7; 8 positions agree with TRBD2. Germline CDR1 and CDR2: MDHEN and SYDVKM. CDR3 length: 14 residues. V gave up 6 bases and J gave up 7 bases; unmatched junction bases: 11. CDR3 nucleotide sequence: TGTGCCAGCAGAACCGGGACTAGTTCAAGGGAGCAGTACTTC. Protein sequence: CASRTGTSSREQYF. The variable domain in full, with the rest retrieved from reference TRBV28 and TRBJ2-7, is DVKVTQSSRYLVKRTGEKVFLECVQDMDHENMFWYRQDPGLGLRLIYFSYDVKMKEKGDIPEGYSVSREKKERFSLILESASTNQTSMYLCASRTGTSSREQYFGPGTRLTVT.

This rearrangement joins TRBV5-1 to TRBJ1-2; D is uncertain. Trimming took off 4 bases at V and 5 bases at J, with 21 bases between the two ends. CDR1 is SGHRS and CDR2 is YFSETQ in the germline V gene. CDR3 length: 16 residues. CDR3 region: CASSMGPGSYEYGYTF. The CDR3 DNA follows: TGCGCCAGCAGCATGGGCCCAGGCAGCTATGAATATGGCTACACCTTC.

This clone turned up a few times. The chain carries TRBV4-1 and TRBJ2-7, with TRBD1 identical over 8 bases. The CDR3 has 13 residues. Germline V gene sequence: CDR1 MGHRA, CDR2 YSYEKL. J was trimmed by 2 bases and V by 8 bases; bases with no gene match: 5. For the CDR3, the DNA is TGCGCCAGCTACAGGGGGGCCCCCTACGAGCAGTACTTC. Residues: CASYRGAPYEQYF.

The chain joins TRBV19 to TRBJ2-7, with 11 bases lining up with TRBD1. Per the germline V gene, CDR1 is LNHDA and CDR2 is SQIVND (reference sequence). This CDR3 is 16 amino acids long. The V gene end was trimmed by 1 base and the J gene end by 3 bases; junction bases not matched to a gene: 5. The CDR3 reads CASSIGGQGAVYEQYF. CDR3 coding DNA: TGTGCCAGTAGTATAGGAGGACAGGGGGCTGTCTACGAGCAGTACTTC.

The chain carries TRBV10-2 and TRBJ1-2; D may be TRBD1 (6 bases). Germline values: CDR1 WSHSY, CDR2 SAAADI. Trimming stripped 6 bases from V and 6 bases from J, with 17 bases between. The CDR3 totals 14 residues. CDR3 sequence reads: CASRKSGAVNGYTF. The CDR3 DNA reads TGCGCCAGCAGGAAATCAGGGGCAGTCAATGGCTACACCTTC.

This clone was detected only a few times. The chain carries TRBV5-1 and TRBJ2-2, with a weak D call TRBD2 (6 bases). V was cut by 5 bases and J by 3 bases, with 11 bases left in between. The CDR3 covers 14 residues. Looked up from germline, CDR1 is SGHRS and CDR2 is YFSETQ. The CDR3 spells CASSTSRDTGELFF. In nucleotides, the CDR3 is TGCGCCAGCAGTACTAGCCGAGACACCGGGGAGCTGTTTTTT. The whole variable domain, filled in from reference TRBV5-1 and TRBJ2-2, reads KAGVTQTPRYLIKTRGQQVTLSCSPISGHRSVSWYQQTPGQGLQFLFEYFSETQRNKGNFPGRFSGRQFSNSRSEMNVSTLELGDSALYLCASSTSRDTGELFFGEGSRLTVL.

This clone was seen more than once but under ten times. V usage is TRBV12-3 or TRBV12-4 and J usage is TRBJ2-7; D is possibly TRBD1 (6 bases). V was shortened by 6 bases and J by 2 bases, with 8 bases between the two germline ends. The CDR3 is 12 residues long. CDR3 in amino acids: CASRRQAYEQYF. CDR3 bases: TGTGCCAGCAGAAGACAGGCCTACGAGCAGTACTTC.

This clone occurred once. The chain is built from TRBV24-1 and TRBJ2-7; 7 bases map to TRBD1. The CDR3 runs to 13 residues. Per germline, CDR1 KGHDR and CDR2 SFDVKD. The ends lost 9 bases at V and 1 base at J; junction bases unmatched: 5. DNA of the CDR3: TGTGCCACCGGGACAGACACATCCTACGAGCAGTACTTC. Protein: CATGTDTSYEQYF.

This rearrangement joins TRBV5-1 to TRBJ2-5, with D possibly being TRBD2 (5 bases). The germline CDR1 and CDR2 sequences are SGHRS and YFSETQ. V was shortened by 0 bases and J by 2 bases, with 11 bases between the two germline ends. This CDR3 is 15 amino acids long. The CDR3 DNA sequence: TGCGCCAGCAGCTTGGTTAGCGCCCGGCAAGAGACCCAGTACTTC. Residues: CASSLVSARQETQYF.

V is TRBV7-3 and J is TRBJ1-6; no reliable D call. This CDR3 has 13 amino acids. CDR1 and CDR2 (germline): SGHTA, FQGTGA. Trimming removed 2 bases from V and 8 bases from J, with 7 bases in between. In DNA, the CDR3 is TGTGCCAGCAGCTTAGGCTTTGATTCACCCCTCCACTTT. Its protein is CASSLGFDSPLHF.

This chain uses TRBV7-6 with TRBJ1-1, with 9 positions matching TRBD1. This CDR3 comprises 17 residues. After removal of 5 bases from V and 1 base from J, the junction contained 11 bases not matched to a gene. Germline loops: CDR1 SGHVS, CDR2 FNYEAQ. CDR3 coding DNA: TGTGCCAGCAGCATACTACAACAGGGGGCGAAGAACACTGAAGCTTTCTTT. This gives the protein CASSILQQGAKNTEAFF.

This clone turned up a few times. J is TRBJ2-7 and V is TRBV10-3; D gene ambiguous. The V gene's germline CDR1 is ENHRY and CDR2 SYGVKD. This CDR3 is built from 15 residues. V lost 3 bases to trimming and J lost 4 bases, with 16 bases between them. CDR3 sequence: CAISDQANGPYEQYF. The CDR3 DNA reads as TGTGCCATCAGTGATCAAGCTAATGGTCCGTACGAGCAGTACTTC.

Comment on this clone: Distinct nucleotide sequences in the sample also encode this CDR3. The chain has TRBV18 and TRBJ1-2, with D uncertain. V gave up 2 bases and J gave up 4 bases, with 5 bases separating them. Germline loops: CDR1 KGHSH, CDR2 LQKENI. The CDR3 length is 12 residues. CDR3 sequence: CASSPGLYGYTF. The CDR3 region has the DNA TGTGCCAGCTCACCAGGGCTCTATGGCTACACCTTC.

V is TRBV11-2 and J is TRBJ2-2; D unclear. Per germline, CDR1 SGHAT and CDR2 FQNNGV. The CDR3 has 14 residues. Trimming stripped 1 base from V and 5 bases from J, with 8 bases between. The CDR3 is CASSLGAKTGELFF. DNA of the CDR3: TGTGCCAGCAGCTTAGGGGCCAAGACCGGGGAGCTGTTTTTT.

The chain joins TRBV3-1 (or the pseudogene TRBV3-2) to TRBJ1-2; D perhaps matches TRBD1 (5 bases). V gave up 0 bases and J gave up 5 bases, with 7 bases separating them. In germline, CDR1 is LGHDT, CDR2 YNNKEL (reference sequence). CDR3 length: 13 amino acids. The CDR3 spells CASSQDPGYGYTF. The CDR3 DNA follows: TGTGCCAGCAGCCAAGATCCAGGGTATGGCTACACCTTC.

This clone was recorded only once. This rearrangement joins TRBV11-2 to TRBJ2-3; possibly TRBD1 for D (6 bases). The V gene's germline CDR1 is SGHAT and CDR2 FQNNGV. This CDR3 is 16 amino acids long. V lost 1 base, J lost 1 base, and 12 bases lay in between. CDR3 protein: CASSLGLGAGTDTQYF. The CDR3 DNA follows: TGTGCCAGCAGCTTAGGTCTGGGGGCAGGCACAGATACGCAGTATTTT.

This clone was picked up a small number of times. The CDR3 sequence is CASKGAGREAFF. The CDR3 nucleotides are TGTGCCAGCAAGGGGGCTGGTCGGGAAGCTTTCTTT. This rearrangement joins TRBV28 to TRBJ1-1; 7 bases fit TRBD1. From germline, CDR1 is MDHEN and CDR2 SYDVKM. CDR3 length equals 12 residues. V lost 7 bases and J lost 8; bases outside the gene matches: 7. Using reference TRBV28 and TRBJ1-1 for the parts outside the CDR3, the full variable domain is DVKVTQSSRYLVKRTGEKVFLECVQDMDHENMFWYRQDPGLGLRLIYFSYDVKMKEKGDIPEGYSVSREKKERFSLILESASTNQTSMYLCASKGAGREAFFGQGTRLTVV.

V usage is TRBV30 and J usage is TRBJ1-6; perhaps TRBD1 as D (6 bases). Germline V CDR1 and CDR2: GTSNPN, SVGIG (reference sequence). The CDR3 is 14 amino acids. V was clipped by 2 bases and J by 5 bases, with 10 bases between them. The CDR3 is CAWSSGTNNSPLHF. As DNA, the CDR3 is TGTGCCTGGAGTAGTGGGACAAATAATTCACCCCTCCACTTT.